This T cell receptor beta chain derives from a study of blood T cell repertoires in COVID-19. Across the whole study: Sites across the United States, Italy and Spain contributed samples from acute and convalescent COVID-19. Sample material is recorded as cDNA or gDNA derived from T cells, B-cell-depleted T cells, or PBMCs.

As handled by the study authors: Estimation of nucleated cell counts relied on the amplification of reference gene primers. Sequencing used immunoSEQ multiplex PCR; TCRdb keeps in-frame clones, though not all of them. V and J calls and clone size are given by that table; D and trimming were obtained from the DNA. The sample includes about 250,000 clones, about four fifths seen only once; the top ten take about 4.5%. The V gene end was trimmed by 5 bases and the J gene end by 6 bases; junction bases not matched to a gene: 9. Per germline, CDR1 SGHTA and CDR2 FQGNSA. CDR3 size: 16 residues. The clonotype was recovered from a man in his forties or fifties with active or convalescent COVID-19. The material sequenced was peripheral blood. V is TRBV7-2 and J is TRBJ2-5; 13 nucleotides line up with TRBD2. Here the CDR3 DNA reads TGTGCCAGCAGCGCCGGACTAGCGGGGGCCTCCAAGACCCAGTACTTC. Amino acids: CASSAGLAGASKTQYF. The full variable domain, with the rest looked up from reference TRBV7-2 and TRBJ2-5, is GAGVSQSPSNKVTEKGKDVELRCDPISGHTALYWYRQSLGQGLEFLIYFQGNSAPDKSGLPSDRFSAERTGGSVSTLTIQRTQQEDSAVYLCASSAGLAGASKTQYFGPGTRLLVL.